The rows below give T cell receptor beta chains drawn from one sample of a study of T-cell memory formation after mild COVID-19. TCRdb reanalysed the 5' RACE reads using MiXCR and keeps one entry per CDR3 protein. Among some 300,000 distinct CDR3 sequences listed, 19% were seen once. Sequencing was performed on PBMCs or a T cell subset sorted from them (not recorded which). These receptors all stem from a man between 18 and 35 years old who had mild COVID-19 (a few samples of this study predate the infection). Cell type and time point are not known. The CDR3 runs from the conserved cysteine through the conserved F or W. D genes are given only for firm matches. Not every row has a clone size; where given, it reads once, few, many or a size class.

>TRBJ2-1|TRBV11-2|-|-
CASSLGTHEQFF
TGTGCCAGCAGCTTAGGGACTCATGAGCAGTTCTTC
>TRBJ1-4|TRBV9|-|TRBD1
CASSEEGGTGNEKLFF
TGTGCCAGCAGCGAGGAGGGTGGGACAGGTAATGAAAAACTGTTTTTT
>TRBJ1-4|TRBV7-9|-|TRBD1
CASSLGTGVYEKLFF
TGTGCCAGCAGCTTAGGGACAGGGGTGTACGAAAAACTGTTTTTT
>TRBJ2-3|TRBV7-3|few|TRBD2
CASSPSSGGRDTQYF
TGTGCCAGCAGCCCCTCTAGCGGGGGTCGAGATACGCAGTATTTT
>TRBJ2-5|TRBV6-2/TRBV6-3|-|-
CASSYTRLETQYF
TGTGCCAGCAGTTACACCAGGTTAGAGACCCAGTACTTC
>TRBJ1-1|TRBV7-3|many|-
CASSQQGNTEAFF
TGTGCCAGCAGCCAACAGGGGAACACTGAAGCTTTCTTT
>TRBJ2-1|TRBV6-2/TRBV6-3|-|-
CASSVGNGYNEQFF
TGTGCCAGCAGTGTGGGTAATGGCTACAATGAGCAGTTCTTC
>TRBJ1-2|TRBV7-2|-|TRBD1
CASSPQGAYGYTF
TGTGCCAGCAGCCCACAGGGGGCCTATGGCTACACCTTC
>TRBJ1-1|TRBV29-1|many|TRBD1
CSARRGLAYTEAFF
TGCAGCGCTCGTAGGGGGCTAGCGTACACTGAAGCTTTCTTT
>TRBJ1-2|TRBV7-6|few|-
CASSPRLTSGWDGYTF
TGTGCCAGCAGCCCAAGGTTAACCTCGGGGTGGGATGGCTACACCTTC
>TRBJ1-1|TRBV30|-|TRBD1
CAWSSRGQELEAFF
TGTGCCTGGAGTTCACGGGGACAGGAGCTTGAAGCTTTCTTT
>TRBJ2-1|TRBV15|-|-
CATSRDRAGEQFF
TGTGCCACCAGCAGAGACAGGGCGGGTGAGCAGTTCTTC
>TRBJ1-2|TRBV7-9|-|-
CASSGTGRFYGYTF
TGTGCCAGCAGCGGGACCGGGAGATTCTATGGCTACACCTTC
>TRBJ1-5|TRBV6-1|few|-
CASSEAPGGRGNQPQHF
TGTGCCAGCAGTGAAGCACCCGGGGGTAGAGGCAATCAGCCCCAGCATTTT
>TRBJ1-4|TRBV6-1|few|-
CASRTWTASGEKLFF
TGTGCCAGCAGAACATGGACAGCCTCGGGGGAAAAACTGTTTTTT
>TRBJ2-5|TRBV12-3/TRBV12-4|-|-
CASKSQETQYF
TGTGCCAGCAAGTCCCAAGAGACCCAGTACTTC
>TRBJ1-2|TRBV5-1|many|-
CASRIDGGYTF
TGCGCCAGCCGGATTGATGGGGGCTACACCTTC
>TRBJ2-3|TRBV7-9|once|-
CASNYPGGTDTQYF
TGTGCCAGCAATTACCCCGGAGGCACAGATACGCAGTATTTT
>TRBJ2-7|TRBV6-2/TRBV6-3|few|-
CASSYDYSASYEQYF
TGTGCCAGCAGTTATGACTATTCGGCCTCCTACGAGCAGTACTTC
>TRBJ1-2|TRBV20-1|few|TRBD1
CSAIKGTVGMHTF
TGCAGTGCTATTAAGGGGACAGTCGGGATGCACACCTTC
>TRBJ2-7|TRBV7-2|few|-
CASSLGLASLRF
TGTGCCAGCAGCTTAGGCTTGGCGTCCCTCCGCTTC
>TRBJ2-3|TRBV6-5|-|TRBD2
CASSYSSRGGPQYF
TGTGCCAGCAGTTACTCCTCACGGGGGGGGCCGCAGTATTTT
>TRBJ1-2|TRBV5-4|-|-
CASSLALWPGAGYTF
TGTGCCAGCAGCTTGGCGCTTTGGCCAGGGGCCGGCTACACCTTC
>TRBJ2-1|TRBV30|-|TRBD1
CACWGQGPFF
TGTGCCTGCTGGGGACAGGGGCCGTTCTTC
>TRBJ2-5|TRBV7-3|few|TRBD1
CASRPSGTGEETQYF
TGTGCCAGCAGACCTTCCGGGACAGGAGAAGAGACCCAGTACTTC
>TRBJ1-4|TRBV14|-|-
CASSQVSGKLFF
TGTGCCAGCAGCCAGGTATCCGGAAAACTGTTTTTT
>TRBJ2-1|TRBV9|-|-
CASSPSARGGGVSEQFF
TGTGCCAGCAGCCCCTCTGCCAGGGGGGGAGGGGTAAGTGAGCAGTTCTTC
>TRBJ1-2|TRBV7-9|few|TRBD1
CASRGQTYGYTF
TGTGCCAGCAGGGGACAGACCTATGGCTACACCTTC
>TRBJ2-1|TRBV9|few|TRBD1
CASSVGQGAALNEQFF
TGTGCCAGCAGCGTAGGGCAGGGGGCGGCCCTCAATGAGCAGTTCTTC
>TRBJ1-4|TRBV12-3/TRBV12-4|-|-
CASSFSGRNEKLFF
TGTGCCAGCAGTTTCTCGGGTAGGAATGAAAAACTGTTTTTT
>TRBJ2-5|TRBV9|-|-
CASSVGMGGETQYF
TGTGCCAGCAGCGTAGGTATGGGGGGAGAGACCCAGTACTTC
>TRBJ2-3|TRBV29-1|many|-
CSVEAGTRSTDTQYF
TGCAGCGTCGAGGCCGGAACGAGAAGCACAGATACGCAGTATTTT
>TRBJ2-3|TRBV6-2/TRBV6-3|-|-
CASSGHPGTDTQYF
TGTGCCAGCAGCGGACACCCAGGGACAGATACGCAGTATTTT
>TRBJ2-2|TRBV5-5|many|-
CASSSGRGSGELFF
TGTGCCAGCAGCTCGGGTCGGGGTTCCGGGGAGCTGTTTTTT
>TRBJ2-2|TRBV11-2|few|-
CASILSTGELFF
TGTGCCAGCATCTTATCCACCGGGGAGCTGTTTTTT
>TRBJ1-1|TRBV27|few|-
CASRGREKNTEAFF
TGTGCCAGCAGGGGCAGGGAAAAAAACACTGAAGCTTTCTTT
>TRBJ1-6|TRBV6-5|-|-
CASSYSGADSKSLHF
TGTGCCAGCAGTTACTCAGGGGCAGACTCGAAATCCCTCCACTTT
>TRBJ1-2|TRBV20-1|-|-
CSALPTTVNYGYTF
TGCAGTGCCCTGCCTACGACGGTGAACTATGGCTACACCTTC
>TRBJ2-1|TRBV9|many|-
CASSVDAGFYNEQFF
TGTGCCAGCAGCGTAGATGCAGGGTTCTACAATGAGCAGTTCTTC
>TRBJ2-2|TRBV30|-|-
CALGDRKVFF
TGTGCCCTCGGGGATAGGAAGGTGTTTTTT
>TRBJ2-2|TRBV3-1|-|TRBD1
CASSHTGTGDRELFF
TGTGCCAGCAGCCACACCGGGACAGGGGACCGGGAGCTGTTTTTT
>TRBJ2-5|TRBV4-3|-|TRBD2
CASSQEFTSGGQETQYF
TGCGCCAGCAGCCAAGAGTTTACTAGCGGGGGGCAAGAGACCCAGTACTTC
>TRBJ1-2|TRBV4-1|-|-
CASSPASERRGYTF
TGCGCCAGCAGCCCAGCATCGGAGCGTCGTGGCTACACCTTC
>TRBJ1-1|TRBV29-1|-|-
CSVSGQMNTEAFF
TGCAGCGTGTCGGGGCAGATGAACACTGAAGCTTTCTTT
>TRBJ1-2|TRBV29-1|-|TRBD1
CSVGQGAKYGYTF
TGCAGCGTTGGTCAGGGGGCAAAGTATGGCTACACCTTC
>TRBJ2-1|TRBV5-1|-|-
CASIYEQFF
TGCGCCAGCATCTATGAGCAGTTCTTC
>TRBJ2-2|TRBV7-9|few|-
CASSPRQLITNTGELFF
TGTGCCAGCAGCCCCCGGCAGCTAATAACGAACACCGGGGAGCTGTTTTTT
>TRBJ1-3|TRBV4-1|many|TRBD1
CASSRQGPSSGNTIYF
TGCGCCAGCAGTAGACAGGGGCCGAGCTCTGGAAACACCATATATTTT
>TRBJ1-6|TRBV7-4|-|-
CASSLEFGKRESPLHF
TGTGCCAGCAGCTTAGAGTTTGGGAAGAGAGAATCACCCCTCCACTTT
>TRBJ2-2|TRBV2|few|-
CASSVSGALGRAGELFF
TGTGCCAGCAGTGTGTCGGGGGCGCTAGGCAGGGCCGGGGAGCTGTTTTTT
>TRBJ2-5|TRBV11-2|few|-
CASSFWVAQETQYF
TGTGCCAGCAGCTTTTGGGTGGCCCAAGAGACCCAGTACTTC
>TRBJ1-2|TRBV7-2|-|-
CASSLLTGIYGYTF
TGTGCCAGCAGCTTACTCACAGGGATTTATGGCTACACCTTC